These T cell receptor beta chains were read from a single sample in a study of cytomegalovirus exposure and HLA in healthy donors. Libraries were prepared by immunoSEQ multiplex PCR; TCRdb keeps only in-frame clonotypes and omits some of them. The repertoire includes around 170,000 clones, roughly 80% of them detected once, and 1% to 1.5% sits in the top ten. Sequences were obtained from PBMCs. These receptors all come from a man aged 50-59 years in good health and CMV-seropositive. The CDR3 runs from the conserved cysteine through the conserved F or W. Fields, in order: J gene, V gene, clone size, CDR3 protein. Clone size is not always given. Where it is, it says once, few, many or a class for expanded clones.

TRBJ2-7 | TRBV5-1 | - | CASRPQDTGEQYF
TRBJ1-5 | TRBV29-1 | - | CSVALQGSNQPQHF
TRBJ1-6 | TRBV11-2 | - | CASSLDTGGTSPLHF
TRBJ1-2 | TRBV5-1 | once | CASSFGGPQRGYTF
TRBJ2-2 | TRBV1 | - | CTSSQVKASGESAGELFF
TRBJ1-1 | TRBV29-1 | - | CSVARTGVGSEAFF
TRBJ1-1 | TRBV27 | once | CASKPNRVGTEAFF
TRBJ2-1 | TRBV5-6 | - | CASSLSGRGNEQFF
TRBJ1-3 | TRBV5-1 | - | CASSLDRGGNTIYF
TRBJ1-1 | TRBV18 | - | CASSRTDNTEAFF
TRBJ2-7 | TRBV4-1 | - | CASSRSSGGQGYEQYF
TRBJ2-3 | TRBV4-2 | - | CASSLRVAADTQYF
TRBJ1-1 | TRBV5-1 | - | CASSLPGQGEAFF
TRBJ1-1 | TRBV25-1 | few | CASSRFGQSEAFF
TRBJ2-6 | TRBV27 | - | CASSLSGRGRPGANVLTF
TRBJ1-4 | TRBV5-6 | - | CASSRYRGNEKLFF
TRBJ2-1 | TRBV27 | few | CASTPGTGLAGGGEQFF
TRBJ2-1 | TRBV19 | - | CASRDGGASGYNEQFF
TRBJ1-2 | TRBV9 | - | CASSVVPGDYGYTF
TRBJ1-4 | TRBV25-1 | - | CASSESPPGKLFF
TRBJ2-7 | TRBV27 | - | CASKRGYEQYF
TRBJ1-2 | TRBV7-9 | - | CASSSTLYGYTF
TRBJ1-3 | TRBV6-1 | - | CASSAQGSNSGNTIYF
TRBJ2-3 | TRBV5-1 | - | CASSPRTSGATDTQYF
TRBJ2-7 | TRBV7-5 | - | CARSWDRGAYEQYF
TRBJ1-1 | TRBV4-3 | - | CASSTPGGMNTEAFF
TRBJ1-3 | TRBV18 | few | CASSPQGSHTIYF
TRBJ1-2 | TRBV28 | - | CASSSRHSNYGYTF
TRBJ1-6 | TRBV6-1 | - | CAAKLGTGHNSPLHF
TRBJ1-1 | TRBV4-3 | - | CASSQDAHRASEAFF
TRBJ2-7 | TRBV27 | once | CASSFGLGRGLDEQYF
TRBJ2-1 | TRBV6-1 | - | CALRTGGGEQFF
TRBJ1-4 | TRBV10-3 | - | CAISEPGTGEEKLFF
TRBJ2-5 | TRBV5-4 | - | CASSLEVVAGVETQYF
TRBJ1-2 | TRBV6-5 | - | CASSRNRGYGYTF
TRBJ1-1 | TRBV5-1 | - | CASNPGGGNTEAFF
TRBJ2-7 | TRBV6-6 | once | CASSPGTAYSSYEQYF
TRBJ1-5 | TRBV18 | - | CASSPGAQNQPQHF
TRBJ2-2 | TRBV5-1 | - | CASSLAGNTGELFF
TRBJ2-2 | TRBV2 | - | CASRGLAGELFF
TRBJ2-5 | TRBV18 | - | CASSIRTGGETQYF
TRBJ2-3 | TRBV7-2 | - | CASSLGGSWTTDTQYF
TRBJ2-1 | TRBV5-1 | - | CASSFSGTGNLEQFF
TRBJ1-1 | TRBV23-1 | once | CASSQPRTSGTDTEAFF